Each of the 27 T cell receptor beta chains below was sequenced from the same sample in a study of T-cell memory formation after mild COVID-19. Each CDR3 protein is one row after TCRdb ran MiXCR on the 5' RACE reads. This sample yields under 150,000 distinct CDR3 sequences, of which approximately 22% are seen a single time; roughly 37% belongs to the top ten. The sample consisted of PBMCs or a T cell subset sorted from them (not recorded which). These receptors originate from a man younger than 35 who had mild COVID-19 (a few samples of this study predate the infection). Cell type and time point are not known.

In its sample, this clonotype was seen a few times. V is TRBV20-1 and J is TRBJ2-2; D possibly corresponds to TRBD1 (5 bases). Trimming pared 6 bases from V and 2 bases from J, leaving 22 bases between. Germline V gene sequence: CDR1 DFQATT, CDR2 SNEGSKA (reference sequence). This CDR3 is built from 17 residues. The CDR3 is CSANPPIGQGNTGELFF. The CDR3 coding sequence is TGCAGTGCCAATCCCCCTATTGGGCAGGGAAACACCGGGGAGCTGTTTTTT.

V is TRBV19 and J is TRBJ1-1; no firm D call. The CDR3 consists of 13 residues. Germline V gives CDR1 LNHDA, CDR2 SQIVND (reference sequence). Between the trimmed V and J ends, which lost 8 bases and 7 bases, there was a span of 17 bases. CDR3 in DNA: TGTGCCAGTTCCCCGGGAAAGACCTTTGAAGCTTTCTTT. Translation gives CASSPGKTFEAFF.

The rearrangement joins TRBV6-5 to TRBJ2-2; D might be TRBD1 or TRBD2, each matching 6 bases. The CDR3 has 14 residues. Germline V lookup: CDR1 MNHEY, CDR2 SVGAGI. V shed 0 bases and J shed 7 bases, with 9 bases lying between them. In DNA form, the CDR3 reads TGTGCCAGCAGTTACTCCGGGGGCAGCGGGGAGCTGTTTTTT. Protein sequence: CASSYSGGSGELFF.

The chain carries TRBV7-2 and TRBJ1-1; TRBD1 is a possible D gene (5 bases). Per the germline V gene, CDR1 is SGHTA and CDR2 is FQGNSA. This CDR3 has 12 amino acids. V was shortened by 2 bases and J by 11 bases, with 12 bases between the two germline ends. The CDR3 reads CASSLSSGGAFF. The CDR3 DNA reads TGTGCCAGCAGCTTATCTTCCGGGGGGGCTTTCTTT.

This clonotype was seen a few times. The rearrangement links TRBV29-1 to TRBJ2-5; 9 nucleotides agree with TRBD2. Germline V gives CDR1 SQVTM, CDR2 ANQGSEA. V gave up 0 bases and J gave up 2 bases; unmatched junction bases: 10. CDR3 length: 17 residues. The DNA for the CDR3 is TGCAGCGTTGAAGATAGTCGGGCGGGGGGGCTTCAAGAGACCCAGTACTTC. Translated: CSVEDSRAGGLQETQYF. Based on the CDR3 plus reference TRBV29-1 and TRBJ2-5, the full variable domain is SAVISQKPSRDICQRGTSLTIQCQVDSQVTMMFWYRQQPGQSLTLIATANQGSEATYESGFVIDKFPISRPNLTFSTLTVSNMSPEDSSIYLCSVEDSRAGGLQETQYFGPGTRLLVL.

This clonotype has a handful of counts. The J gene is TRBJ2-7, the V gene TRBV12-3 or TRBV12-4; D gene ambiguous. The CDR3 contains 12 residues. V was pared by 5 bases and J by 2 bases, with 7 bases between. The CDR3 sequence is CASSAPTYEQYF. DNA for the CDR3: TGTGCCAGCAGTGCCCCTACCTACGAGCAGTACTTC.

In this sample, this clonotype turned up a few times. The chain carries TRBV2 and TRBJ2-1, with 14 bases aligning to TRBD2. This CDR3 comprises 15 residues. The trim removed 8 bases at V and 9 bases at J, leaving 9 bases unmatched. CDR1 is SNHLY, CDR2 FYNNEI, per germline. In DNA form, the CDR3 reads TGTGCCAGCCTCTCGACTAGCGGGGGGGGAGTTGAGCAGTTCTTC. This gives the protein CASLSTSGGGVEQFF.

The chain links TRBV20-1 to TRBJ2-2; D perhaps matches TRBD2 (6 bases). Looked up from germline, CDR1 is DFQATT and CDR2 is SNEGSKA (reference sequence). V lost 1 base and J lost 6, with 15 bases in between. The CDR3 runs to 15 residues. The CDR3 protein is CSARGRDFYAGELFF. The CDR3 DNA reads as TGCAGTGCTAGAGGCCGGGACTTCTACGCCGGGGAGCTGTTTTTT.

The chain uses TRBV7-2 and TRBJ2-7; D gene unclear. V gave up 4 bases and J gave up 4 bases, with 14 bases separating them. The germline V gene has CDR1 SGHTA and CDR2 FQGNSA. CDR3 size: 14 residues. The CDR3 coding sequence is TGTGCCAGCAGCTACGGATTGGCGGATTACGAGCAGTACTTC. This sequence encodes CASSYGLADYEQYF.

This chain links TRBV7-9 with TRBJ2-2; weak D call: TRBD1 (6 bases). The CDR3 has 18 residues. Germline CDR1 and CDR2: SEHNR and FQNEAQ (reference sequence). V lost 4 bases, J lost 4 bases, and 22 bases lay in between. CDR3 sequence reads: CASSSSFLTGHGTGELFF. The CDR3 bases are TGTGCCAGCAGCTCCTCCTTCTTGACAGGCCACGGCACCGGGGAGCTGTTTTTT.

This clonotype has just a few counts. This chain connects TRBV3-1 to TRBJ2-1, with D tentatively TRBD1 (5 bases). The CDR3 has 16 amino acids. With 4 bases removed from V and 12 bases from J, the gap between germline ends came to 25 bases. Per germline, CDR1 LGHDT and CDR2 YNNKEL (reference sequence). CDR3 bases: TGTGCCAGCAGCCGAAGAGACAGCCCAGATCCTTGGAGGCAGTTCTTC. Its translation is CASSRRDSPDPWRQFF.

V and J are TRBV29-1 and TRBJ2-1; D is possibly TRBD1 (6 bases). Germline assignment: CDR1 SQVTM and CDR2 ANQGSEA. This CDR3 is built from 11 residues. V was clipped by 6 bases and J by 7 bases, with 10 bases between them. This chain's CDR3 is CSVPQGNEQFF. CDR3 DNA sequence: TGCAGCGTCCCACAGGGTAATGAGCAGTTCTTC.

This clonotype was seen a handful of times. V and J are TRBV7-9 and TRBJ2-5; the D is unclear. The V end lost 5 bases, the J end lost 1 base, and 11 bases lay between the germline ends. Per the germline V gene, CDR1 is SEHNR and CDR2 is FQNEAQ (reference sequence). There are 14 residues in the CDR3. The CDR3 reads CASSPQKFQETQYF. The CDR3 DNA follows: TGTGCCAGCAGCCCCCAGAAATTCCAAGAGACCCAGTACTTC.

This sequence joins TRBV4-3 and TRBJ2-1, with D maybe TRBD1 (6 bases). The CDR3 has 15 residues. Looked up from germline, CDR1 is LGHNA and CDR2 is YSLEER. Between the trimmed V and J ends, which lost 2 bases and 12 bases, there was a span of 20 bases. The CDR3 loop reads CASSQTGSGRGLQFF. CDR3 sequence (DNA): TGCGCCAGCAGCCAAACAGGGTCGGGGAGAGGTTTGCAGTTCTTC.

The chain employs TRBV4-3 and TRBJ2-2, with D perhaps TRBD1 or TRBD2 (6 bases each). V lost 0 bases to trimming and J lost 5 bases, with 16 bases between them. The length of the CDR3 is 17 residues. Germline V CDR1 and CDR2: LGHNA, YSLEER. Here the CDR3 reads CASSQEGGPAGTGELFF. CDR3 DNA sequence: TGCGCCAGCAGCCAAGAAGGGGGGCCCGCGGGGACCGGGGAGCTGTTTTTT.

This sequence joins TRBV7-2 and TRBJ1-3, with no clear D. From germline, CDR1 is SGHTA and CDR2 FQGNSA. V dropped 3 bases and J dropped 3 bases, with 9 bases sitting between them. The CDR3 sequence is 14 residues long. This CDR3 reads CASSFPALGNTIYF. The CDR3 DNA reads TGTGCCAGCAGCTTTCCGGCTCTTGGAAACACCATATATTTT.

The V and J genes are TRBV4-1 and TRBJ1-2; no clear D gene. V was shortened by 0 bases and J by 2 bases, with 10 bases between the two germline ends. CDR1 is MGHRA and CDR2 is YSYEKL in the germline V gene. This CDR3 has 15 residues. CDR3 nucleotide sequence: TGCGCCAGCAGCCAAGATCTAACTCTAAACTATGGCTACACCTTC. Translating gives CASSQDLTLNYGYTF.

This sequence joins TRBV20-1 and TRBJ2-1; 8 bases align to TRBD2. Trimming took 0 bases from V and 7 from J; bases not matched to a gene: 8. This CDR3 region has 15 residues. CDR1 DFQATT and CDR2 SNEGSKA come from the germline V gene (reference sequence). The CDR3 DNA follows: TGCAGTGCTAGAGATCCGGGGGGGGCCATGAATGAGCAGTTCTTC. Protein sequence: CSARDPGGAMNEQFF.

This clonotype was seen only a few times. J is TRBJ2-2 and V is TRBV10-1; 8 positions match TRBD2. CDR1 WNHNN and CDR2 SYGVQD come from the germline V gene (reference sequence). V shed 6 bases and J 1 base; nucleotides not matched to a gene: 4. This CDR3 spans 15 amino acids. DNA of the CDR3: TGCGCCAGCAGGCCCGGGGGGGTGAACACCGGGGAGCTGTTTTTT. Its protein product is CASRPGGVNTGELFF.

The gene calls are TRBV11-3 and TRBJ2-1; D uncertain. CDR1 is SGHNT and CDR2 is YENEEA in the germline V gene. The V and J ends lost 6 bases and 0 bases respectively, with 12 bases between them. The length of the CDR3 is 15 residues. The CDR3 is CASSNGLSSYNEQFF. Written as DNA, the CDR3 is TGTGCCAGCAGTAATGGCCTGAGCTCCTACAATGAGCAGTTCTTC.

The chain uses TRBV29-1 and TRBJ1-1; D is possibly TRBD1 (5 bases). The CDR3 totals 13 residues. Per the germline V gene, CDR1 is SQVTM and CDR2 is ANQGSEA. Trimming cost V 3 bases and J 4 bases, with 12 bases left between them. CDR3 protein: CSVEGQDGTEAFF. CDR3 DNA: TGCAGCGTTGAGGGGCAAGACGGCACTGAAGCTTTCTTT.

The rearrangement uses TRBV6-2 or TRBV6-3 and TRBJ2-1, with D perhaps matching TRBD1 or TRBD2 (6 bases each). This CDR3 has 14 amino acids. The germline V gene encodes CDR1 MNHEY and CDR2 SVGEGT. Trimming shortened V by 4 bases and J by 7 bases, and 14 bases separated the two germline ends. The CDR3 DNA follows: TGTGCCAGCAGTTTGACGGGGGCCTGGAATGAGCAGTTCTTC. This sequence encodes CASSLTGAWNEQFF.

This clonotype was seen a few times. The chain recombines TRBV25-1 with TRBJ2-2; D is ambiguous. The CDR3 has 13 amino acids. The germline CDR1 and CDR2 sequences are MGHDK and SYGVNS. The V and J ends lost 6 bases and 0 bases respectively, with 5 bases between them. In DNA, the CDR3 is TGTGCCAGCAGACAGACGAACACCGGGGAGCTGTTTTTT. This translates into CASRQTNTGELFF.

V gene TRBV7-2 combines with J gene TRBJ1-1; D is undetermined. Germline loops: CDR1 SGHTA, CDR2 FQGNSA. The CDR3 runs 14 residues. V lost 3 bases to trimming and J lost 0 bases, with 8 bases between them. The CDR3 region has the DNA TGTGCCAGCAGCTTTGAGTCCATGAACACTGAAGCTTTCTTT. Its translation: CASSFESMNTEAFF.

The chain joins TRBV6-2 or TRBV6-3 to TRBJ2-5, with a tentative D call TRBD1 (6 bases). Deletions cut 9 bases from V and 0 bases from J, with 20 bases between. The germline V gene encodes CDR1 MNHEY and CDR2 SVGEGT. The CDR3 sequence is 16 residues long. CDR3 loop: CASQPLEDSHQETQYF. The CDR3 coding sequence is TGTGCCAGTCAGCCTCTTGAGGACAGTCACCAAGAGACCCAGTACTTC.

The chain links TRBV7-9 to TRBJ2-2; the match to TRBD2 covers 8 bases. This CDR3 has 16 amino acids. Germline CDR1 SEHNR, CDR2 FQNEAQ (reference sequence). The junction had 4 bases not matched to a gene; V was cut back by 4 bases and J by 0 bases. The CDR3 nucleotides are TGTGCCAGCAGCTCTTATAGCGGGGCGAACACCGGGGAGCTGTTTTTT. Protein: CASSSYSGANTGELFF. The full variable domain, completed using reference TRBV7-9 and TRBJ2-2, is DTGVSQNPRHKITKRGQNVTFRCDPISEHNRLYWYRQTLGQGPEFLTYFQNEAQLEKSRLLSDRFSAERPKGSFSTLEIQRTEQGDSAMYLCASSSYSGANTGELFFGEGSRLTVL.

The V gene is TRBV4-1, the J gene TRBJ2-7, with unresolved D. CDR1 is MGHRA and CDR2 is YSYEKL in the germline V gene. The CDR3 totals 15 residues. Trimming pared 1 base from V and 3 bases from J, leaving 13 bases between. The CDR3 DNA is TGCGCCAGCAGCCAAGCCCCATTCGTCAGCTACGAGCAGTACGTC. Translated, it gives CASSQAPFVSYEQYV.